The 11 T cell receptor beta chains in this list originate from one sample, sequenced in a study of blood T cell repertoires in COVID-19. Method: immunoSEQ multiplex PCR; TCRdb's copy keeps in-frame clones and lacks some. The sample has around 320,000 clones, about 91% seen once. The sequencing sample was made of peripheral blood. The receptors come from a woman aged 25 to 39 who had recovered from COVID-19.

This chain joins TRBV30 and TRBJ1-5, with TRBD1 matching 7 bases. Looked up from germline, CDR1 is GTSNPN and CDR2 is SVGIG (reference sequence). V lost 1 base to trimming and J lost 7 bases; unmatched junction nucleotides: 4. This CDR3 region has 13 residues. For the CDR3, the DNA is TGTGCCTGGAGTGACAGGGGTGCCCAGCCCCAGCATTTT. Translating it yields CAWSDRGAQPQHF. Full variable domain (remainder filled in from reference TRBV30 and TRBJ1-5): SQTIHQWPATLVQPVGSPLSLECTVEGTSNPNLYWYRQAAGRGLQLLFYSVGIGQISSEVPQNLSASRPQDRQFILSSKKLLLSDSGFYLCAWSDRGAQPQHFGDGTRLSIL.

The rearrangement links TRBV3-1 (or the pseudogene TRBV3-2) to TRBJ1-2; 7 bases are a match to TRBD1. Germline CDR1 reads LGHDT; CDR2 reads YNNKEL (reference sequence). This CDR3 contains 19 residues. The J segment lost 9 bases and the V segment lost 5 bases, leaving 27 bases of the junction unmatched. The CDR3 spells CASSSTPDRDRRLRWRYTF. CDR3 nucleotides: TGTGCCAGCAGCTCTACTCCCGACAGGGATAGAAGGCTGAGATGGCGCTACACCTTC.

This clone appeared a single time. V is TRBV19 and J is TRBJ2-2; 8 nucleotides agree with TRBD1. V was clipped by 2 bases and J by 6 bases; unmatched bases: 2. This CDR3 spans 14 amino acids. CDR1 is LNHDA, CDR2 SQIVND, per germline (reference sequence). The CDR3 region has the DNA TGTGCCAGTAGTATACAGGGGGCGCCCGGGGAGCTGTTTTTT. Protein product: CASSIQGAPGELFF.

V gene TRBV6-4 combines with J gene TRBJ2-1; possibly TRBD2 for D (6 bases). Looked up from germline, CDR1 is MRHNA and CDR2 is SNTAGT. The V and J ends lost 4 bases and 2 bases respectively, with 6 bases between them. The CDR3 is 13 residues long. DNA for the CDR3: TGTGCCAGCAGTGCGGGGGCCTACAATGAGCAGTTCTTC. Translation: CASSAGAYNEQFF.

This clone was detected only a few times. V and J are TRBV19 and TRBJ2-1, with 11 bases that match TRBD2. CDR3 length: 14 amino acids. Trimming took 10 bases from V and 4 from J; bases not matched to a gene: 6. Germline V lookup: CDR1 LNHDA, CDR2 SQIVND (reference sequence). The CDR3 DNA reads TGTGCCACCACACTAGCGGGGGATTACAATGAGCAGTTCTTC. Amino acid sequence: CATTLAGDYNEQFF.

This clone has only one observation. The chain employs TRBV6-5 and TRBJ2-7; TRBD1 matches at 8 bases. J lost 4 bases, V lost 2 bases, and 4 bases had no gene match. The length of the CDR3 is 14 residues. The V gene's germline CDR1 is MNHEY and CDR2 SVGAGI. The CDR3: CASSYIGTGYEQYF. The CDR3 nucleotides are TGTGCCAGCAGTTACATAGGGACAGGATACGAGCAGTACTTC.

The gene calls are TRBV2 and TRBJ2-7; possibly TRBD1 for D (6 bases). CDR3 length: 14 amino acids. Trimming left V 7 bases short and J 2 bases short, with 15 bases between. Germline lookup yields CDR1 SNHLY and CDR2 FYNNEI. Written as DNA, the CDR3 is TGTGCCAGCATCCACCCAGGGGCACCCTACGAGCAGTACTTC. This codes for CASIHPGAPYEQYF. The full variable domain, rest sourced from reference TRBV2 and TRBJ2-7, is EPEVTQTPSHQVTQMGQEVILRCVPISNHLYFYWYRQILGQKVEFLVSFYNNEISEKSEIFDDQFSVERPDGSNFTLKIRSTKLEDSAMYFCASIHPGAPYEQYFGPGTRLTVT.

The genes are TRBV19 and TRBJ2-5, with a tentative D call TRBD1 (6 bases). Trimming left V 4 bases short and J 4 bases short, with 16 bases between. The CDR3 consists of 15 residues. Germline assignment: CDR1 LNHDA and CDR2 SQIVND (reference sequence). CDR3: CASSTHGQLIETQYF. DNA for the CDR3: TGTGCCAGTAGTACCCACGGACAGCTAATAGAGACCCAGTACTTC. Variable domain in full (rest from reference TRBV19 and TRBJ2-5): DGGITQSPKYLFRKEGQNVTLSCEQNLNHDAMYWYRQDPGQGLRLIYYSQIVNDFQKGDIAEGYSVSREKKESFPLTVTSAQKNPTAFYLCASSTHGQLIETQYFGPGTRLLVL.

V is TRBV5-1 and J is TRBJ2-7, with 8 bases that match TRBD1. Germline V gene data show CDR1 as SGHRS and CDR2 as YFSETQ. CDR3 length: 17 residues. The V segment lost 0 bases and the J segment 5 bases; nucleotides outside the gene matches: 13. CDR3 in amino acids: CASSLALVGQGRDEQYF. CDR3 bases: TGCGCCAGCAGCTTGGCCCTTGTAGGACAGGGTCGGGACGAGCAGTACTTC. Full variable domain (remainder filled in from reference TRBV5-1 and TRBJ2-7): KAGVTQTPRYLIKTRGQQVTLSCSPISGHRSVSWYQQTPGQGLQFLFEYFSETQRNKGNFPGRFSGRQFSNSRSEMNVSTLELGDSALYLCASSLALVGQGRDEQYFGPGTRLTVT.

This clone has just a few counts. This chain links TRBV6-1 with TRBJ1-2; D not resolved. From germline, CDR1 is MNHNS and CDR2 SASEGT. CDR3 size: 15 residues. The ends were cut back, 0 bases at V and 4 bases at J, with 12 bases in the middle. The CDR3 region has the DNA TGTGCCAGCAGTGAAGCGCTTTCGGGAATCTATGGCTACACCTTC. Protein: CASSEALSGIYGYTF.

This rearrangement joins TRBV3-1 (or the pseudogene TRBV3-2) to TRBJ2-1, with 9 positions matching TRBD2. Per the germline V gene, CDR1 is LGHDT and CDR2 is YNNKEL (reference sequence). This CDR3 has 18 residues. Losses at the gene ends were 1 base for V and 0 bases for J; bases not matched to a gene: 7. The CDR3 region has the DNA TGTGCCAGCAGCCAAGTAGCGGGGGTCCAGAGCTCCTACAATGAGCAGTTCTTC. Residues: CASSQVAGVQSSYNEQFF.